Each of the 9 T cell receptor beta chains below was sequenced from the same sample in a study of blood T cell repertoires in COVID-19. Only in-frame clones appear in the TCRdb table, and some are missing; sequencing was by immunoSEQ multiplex PCR. Of hundreds of thousands of clones in the sample, around 85% were seen once. Material: PBMCs or T cells enriched from blood (not recorded which). The receptors were gathered from a woman aged 60 to 75 who had recovered from COVID-19.

Comments on this clone: This CDR3 is also generated by other DNA sequences in the sample. The CDR3 DNA follows: TGTGCCAGCAGCCAGGGACTAGCGGGGGGCCAAGAGACCCAGTACTTC. As protein: CASSQGLAGGQETQYF. The chain combines TRBV3-1 (or the pseudogene TRBV3-2) with TRBJ2-5; 15 bases are shared with TRBD2. After removal of 3 bases from V and 1 base from J, the junction contained 0 bases not matched to a gene. CDR3 length equals 16 residues. In germline, CDR1 is LGHDT, CDR2 YNNKEL (reference sequence).

This rearrangement joins TRBV2 to TRBJ1-1; 8 nucleotides agree with TRBD1. Looked up from germline, CDR1 is SNHLY and CDR2 is FYNNEI. Losses at the gene ends were 5 bases for V and 5 bases for J; bases not matched to a gene: 7. The CDR3 runs 14 residues. The CDR3 nucleotides are TGTGCCAGCAGTTTCGCAGGGGGCGGGACTGAAGCTTTCTTT. Its translation: CASSFAGGGTEAFF.

The chain recombines TRBV5-1 with TRBJ2-1, with 10 bases fitting TRBD1. This CDR3 has 15 amino acids. V shed 1 base, J shed 8 bases, and the junction held 6 bases outside the gene matches. Germline CDR1 SGHRS, CDR2 YFSETQ. The CDR3 region is CASSLTGTGVDEQFF. The CDR3 DNA reads TGCGCCAGCAGCTTGACCGGGACAGGGGTTGATGAGCAGTTCTTC.

The chain recombines TRBV7-9 with TRBJ1-1; D is perhaps TRBD1 (5 bases). The CDR3 is made up of 15 amino acids. Germline CDR1 SEHNR, CDR2 FQNEAQ (reference sequence). Trimming cost V 5 bases and J 1 base, with 14 bases left between them. CDR3 sequence (DNA): TGTGCCAGCAGCCTCCGGGACGGGGGGAACACTGAAGCTTTCTTT. Amino acid sequence: CASSLRDGGNTEAFF.

The chain joins TRBV10-3 to TRBJ2-7, with 7 nucleotides matching TRBD1. J gave up 2 bases and V 2 bases, and 0 bases lay outside the gene matches. CDR3 length: 13 amino acids. Germline-derived CDR1 and CDR2 are ENHRY and SYGVKD. The chain's CDR3 is CAISEGQAYEQYF. In nucleotides, the CDR3 is TGTGCCATCAGTGAGGGACAGGCCTACGAGCAGTACTTC.

The chain joins TRBV6-5 to TRBJ2-2; the match to TRBD1 covers 7 bases. Germline CDR1 reads MNHEY; CDR2 reads SVGAGI. V lost 8 bases, J lost 3 bases, and 9 bases stayed unmatched. This CDR3 contains 15 residues. CDR3 coding DNA: TGTGCCAGCGCGGTACAGGGGTGGGACACCGGGGAGCTGTTTTTT. It is translated as CASAVQGWDTGELFF.

This clone has a single count. This chain uses TRBV6-2 or TRBV6-3 with TRBJ2-6; D remains ambiguous. Germline lookup yields CDR1 MNHEY and CDR2 SVGEGT. The CDR3 runs to 15 residues. Trimming stripped 2 bases from V and 3 bases from J, with 8 bases between. CDR3 nucleotide sequence: TGTGCCAGCAGTTACGCAGGAATTGGGGCCAACGTCCTGACTTTC. It translates to CASSYAGIGANVLTF.

This chain uses TRBV9 with TRBJ1-6, with D unresolved. CDR1 is SGDLS, CDR2 YYNGEE, per germline. CDR3 length equals 13 residues. Trimming left V 0 bases short and J 8 bases short, with 6 bases between. CDR3 coding DNA: TGTGCCAGCAGCGTAGGGGCAGATTCACCCCTCCACTTT. It translates to CASSVGADSPLHF. Variable domain in full (rest from reference TRBV9 and TRBJ1-6): DSGVTQTPKHLITATGQRVTLRCSPRSGDLSVYWYQQSLDQGLQFLIQYYNGEERAKGNILERFSAQQFPDLHSELNLSSLELGDSALYFCASSVGADSPLHFGNGTRLTVT.

This chain joins TRBV21-1 and TRBJ2-2; the table's D gene call, TRBD2, was not cross checked with the DNA. TRBV21-1 is a pseudogene locus. This CDR3 contains 15 residues. CDR3 sequence: CASSRRTSGTGELFF. In DNA, the CDR3 is TGTGCCAGCAGTAGAAGAACTAGCGGCACCGGGGAGCTGTTTTTT.